This T cell receptor (beta chain) was observed in a study of a mutant IDH1 vaccine in newly diagnosed glioma. Study at large: Vaccines were begun 4-6 weeks after radiotherapy alone, or with temozolomide cycles. It was at week 35 that visit V12 occurred, and at week 47 that visit V13 did.

Germline V lookup: CDR1 MNHNS, CDR2 SASEGT. V was clipped by 4 bases and J by 3 bases, with 10 bases between them. The CDR3 has 15 residues. The time point here: week 47, end of study. The study gave 300 ug of mutant IDH1 20-mer peptide per vaccine dose, with topical imiquimod. Clones were sequenced by immunoSEQ multiplex PCR, and TCRdb holds only the in-frame ones, with some missing. The sample has some 50,000 clones, about two thirds seen once. Turning to this clone: Its specificity is not known.

This specimen consisted of peripheral blood mononuclear cells (PBMCs), obtained from a glioma patient whose treatment included an IDH1 peptide vaccine. The sequence was obtained from a man between 35 and 55 years old with glioma. Some clones in this sample may be carry-over from other donors' samples. The chain couples TRBV6-1 to TRBJ1-6; no clear D. The CDR3 region has the DNA TGTGCCAGCAGTGTCCAAGGGCTCTATAATTCACCCCTCCACTTT. It encodes CASSVQGLYNSPLHF.